This T cell receptor (beta chain) was sequenced in a study of blood T cell repertoires in COVID-19. Overall study: The cDNA or gDNA used as material had been derived from T cells, B-cell-depleted T cells, or PBMCs.

The CDR3 has 15 amino acids. V shed 0 bases and J 8 bases; nucleotides not matched to a gene: 4. Per germline, CDR1 SGHRS and CDR2 YFSETQ. Per the original methods: Estimates of nucleated cell counts were drawn from the amplification of reference gene primers. Only in-frame clones appear in the TCRdb table, and some are missing; sequencing was by immunoSEQ multiplex PCR. V and J calls and clone size come straight from that table; D and trimming were deduced from the DNA. Counted here are roughly 110,000 clones, approximately 85% occurring once; the ten biggest clones make up less than 8%. The receptor's source is a man between 65 and 85 years old with acute or convalescent COVID-19. The sequenced sample was peripheral blood. This rearrangement joins TRBV5-1 to TRBJ1-4; TRBD1 matches at 10 bases. The CDR3 is CASSLEGQGVEKLFF. The DNA of the CDR3 is TGCGCCAGCAGCTTGGAAGGACAGGGGGTGGAAAAACTGTTTTTT.